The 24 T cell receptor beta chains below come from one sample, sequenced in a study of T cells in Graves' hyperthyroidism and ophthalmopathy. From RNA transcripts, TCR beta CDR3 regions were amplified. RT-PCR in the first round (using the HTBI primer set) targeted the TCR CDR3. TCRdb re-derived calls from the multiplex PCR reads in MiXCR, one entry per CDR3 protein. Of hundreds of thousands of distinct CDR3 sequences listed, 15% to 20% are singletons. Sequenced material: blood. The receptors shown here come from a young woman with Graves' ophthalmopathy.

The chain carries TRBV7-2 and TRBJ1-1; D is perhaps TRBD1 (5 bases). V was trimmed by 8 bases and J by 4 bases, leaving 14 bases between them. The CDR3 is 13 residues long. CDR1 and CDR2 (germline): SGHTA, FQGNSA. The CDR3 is CASAFGGFTEAFF. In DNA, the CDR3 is TGTGCCAGCGCCTTCGGGGGGTTCACTGAAGCTTTCTTT.

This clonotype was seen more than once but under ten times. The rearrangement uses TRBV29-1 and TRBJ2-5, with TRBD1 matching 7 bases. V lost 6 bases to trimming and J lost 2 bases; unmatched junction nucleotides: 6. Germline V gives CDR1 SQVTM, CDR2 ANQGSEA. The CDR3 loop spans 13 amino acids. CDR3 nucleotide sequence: TGCAGCGTCCCGGGACAGACTCAAGAGACCCAGTACTTC. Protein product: CSVPGQTQETQYF.

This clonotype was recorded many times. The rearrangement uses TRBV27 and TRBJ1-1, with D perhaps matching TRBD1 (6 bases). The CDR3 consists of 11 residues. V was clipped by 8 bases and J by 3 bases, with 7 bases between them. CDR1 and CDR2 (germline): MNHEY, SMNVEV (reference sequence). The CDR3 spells CASGQYTEAFF. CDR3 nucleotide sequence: TGTGCCAGCGGACAGTACACTGAAGCTTTCTTT.

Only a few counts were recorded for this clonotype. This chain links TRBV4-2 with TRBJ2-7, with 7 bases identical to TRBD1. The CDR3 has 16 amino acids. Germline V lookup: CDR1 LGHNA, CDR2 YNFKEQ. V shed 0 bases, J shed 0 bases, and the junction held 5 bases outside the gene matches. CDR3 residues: CASSQDQRTGSYEQYF. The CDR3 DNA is TGTGCCAGCAGCCAAGATCAGAGGACAGGCTCCTACGAGCAGTACTTC.

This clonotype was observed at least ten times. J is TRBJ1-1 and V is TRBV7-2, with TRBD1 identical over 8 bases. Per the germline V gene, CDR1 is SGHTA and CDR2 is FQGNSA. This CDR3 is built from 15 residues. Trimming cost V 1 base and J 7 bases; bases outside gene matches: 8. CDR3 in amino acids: CASSLEGRGHVEAFF. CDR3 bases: TGTGCCAGCAGCTTAGAGGGCAGGGGGCATGTTGAAGCTTTCTTT.

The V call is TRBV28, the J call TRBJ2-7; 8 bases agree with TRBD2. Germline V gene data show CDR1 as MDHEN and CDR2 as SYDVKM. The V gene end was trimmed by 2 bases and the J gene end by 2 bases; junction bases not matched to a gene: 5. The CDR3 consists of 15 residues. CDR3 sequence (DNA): TGTGCCAGCAGTTTAATGGCGGGAGGCCCCTACGAGCAGTACTTC. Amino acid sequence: CASSLMAGGPYEQYF.

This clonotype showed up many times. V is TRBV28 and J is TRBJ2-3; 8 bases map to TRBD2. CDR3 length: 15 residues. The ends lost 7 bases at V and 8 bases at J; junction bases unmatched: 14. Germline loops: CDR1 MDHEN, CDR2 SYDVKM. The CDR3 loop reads CASTAAAGAEGTQYF. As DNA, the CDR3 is TGTGCCAGCACCGCCGCAGCGGGAGCGGAAGGTACGCAGTATTTT. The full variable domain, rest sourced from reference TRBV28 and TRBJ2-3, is DVKVTQSSRYLVKRTGEKVFLECVQDMDHENMFWYRQDPGLGLRLIYFSYDVKMKEKGDIPEGYSVSREKKERFSLILESASTNQTSMYLCASTAAAGAEGTQYFGPGTRLTVL.

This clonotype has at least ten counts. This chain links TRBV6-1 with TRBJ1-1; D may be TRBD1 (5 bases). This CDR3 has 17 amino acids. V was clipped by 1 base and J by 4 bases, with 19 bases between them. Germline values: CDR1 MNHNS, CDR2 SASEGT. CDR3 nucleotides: TGTGCCAGCAGTGAAGTTTTCACAGGCAAAGGGAGCACTGAAGCTTTCTTT. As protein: CASSEVFTGKGSTEAFF.

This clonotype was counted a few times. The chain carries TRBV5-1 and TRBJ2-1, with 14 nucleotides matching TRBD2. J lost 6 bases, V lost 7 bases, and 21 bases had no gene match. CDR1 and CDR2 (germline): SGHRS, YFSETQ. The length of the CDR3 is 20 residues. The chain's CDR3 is CASSRLTGTSGGLTGNEQFF. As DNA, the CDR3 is TGCGCCAGCTCCCGTTTGACCGGGACTAGCGGGGGCCTCACTGGCAATGAGCAGTTCTTC.

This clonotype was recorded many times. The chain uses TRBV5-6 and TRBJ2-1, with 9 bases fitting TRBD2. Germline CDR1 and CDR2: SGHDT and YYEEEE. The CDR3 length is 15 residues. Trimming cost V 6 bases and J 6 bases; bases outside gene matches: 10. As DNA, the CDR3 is TGTGCCAGCATCCCACTGGGCGGGGGGGGCAATGAGCAGTTCTTC. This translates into CASIPLGGGGNEQFF.

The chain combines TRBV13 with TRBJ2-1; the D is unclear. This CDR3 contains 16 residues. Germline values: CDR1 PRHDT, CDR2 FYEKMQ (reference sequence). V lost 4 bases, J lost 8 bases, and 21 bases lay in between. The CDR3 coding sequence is TGTGCCAGCAGCTCCCGGACGCACAAATTTCCTGATGAGCAGTTCTTC. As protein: CASSSRTHKFPDEQFF. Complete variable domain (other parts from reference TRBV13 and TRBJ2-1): AAGVIQSPRHLIKEKRETATLKCYPIPRHDTVYWYQQGPGQDPQFLISFYEKMQSDKGSIPDRFSAQQFSDYHSELNMSSLELGDSALYFCASSSRTHKFPDEQFFGPGTRLTVL.

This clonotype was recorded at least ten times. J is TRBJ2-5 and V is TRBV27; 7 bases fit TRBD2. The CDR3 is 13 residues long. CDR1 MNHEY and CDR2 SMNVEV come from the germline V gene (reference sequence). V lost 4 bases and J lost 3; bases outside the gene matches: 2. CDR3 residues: CASSYSGKETQYF. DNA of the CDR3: TGTGCCAGCAGTTACAGCGGGAAAGAGACCCAGTACTTC.

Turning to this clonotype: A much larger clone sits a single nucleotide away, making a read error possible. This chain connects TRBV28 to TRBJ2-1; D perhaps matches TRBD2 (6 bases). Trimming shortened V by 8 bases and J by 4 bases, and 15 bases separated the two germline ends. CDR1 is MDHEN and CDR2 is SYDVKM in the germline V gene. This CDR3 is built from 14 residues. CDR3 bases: TGTGCCAGCCCCGGATTAGCGGATTACAATGAGCAGTTCTTC. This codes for CASPGLADYNEQFF.

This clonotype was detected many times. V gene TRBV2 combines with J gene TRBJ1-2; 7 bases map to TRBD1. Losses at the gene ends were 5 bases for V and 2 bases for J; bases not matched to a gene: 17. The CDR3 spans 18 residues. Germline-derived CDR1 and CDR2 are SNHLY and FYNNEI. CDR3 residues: CASSNYLIRDRENYGYTF. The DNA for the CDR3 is TGTGCCAGCAGTAATTACCTAATCCGGGACAGAGAAAACTATGGCTACACCTTC.

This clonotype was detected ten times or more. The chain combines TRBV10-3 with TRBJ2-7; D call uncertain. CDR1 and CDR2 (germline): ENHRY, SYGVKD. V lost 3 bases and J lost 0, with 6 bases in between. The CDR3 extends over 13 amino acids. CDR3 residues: CAISDPISYEQYF. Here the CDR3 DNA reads TGTGCCATCAGTGACCCAATCTCCTACGAGCAGTACTTC.

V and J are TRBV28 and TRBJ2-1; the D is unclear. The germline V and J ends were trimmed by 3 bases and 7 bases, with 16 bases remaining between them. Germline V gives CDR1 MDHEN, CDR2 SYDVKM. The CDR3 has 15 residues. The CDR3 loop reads CASSFARTHVNEQFF. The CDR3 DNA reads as TGTGCCAGCAGTTTTGCCCGGACCCATGTTAATGAGCAGTTCTTC.

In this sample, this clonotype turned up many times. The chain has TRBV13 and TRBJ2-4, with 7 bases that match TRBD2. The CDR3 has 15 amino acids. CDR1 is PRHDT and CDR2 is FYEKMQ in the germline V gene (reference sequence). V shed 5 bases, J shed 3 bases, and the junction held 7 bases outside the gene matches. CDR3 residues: CASSGGSLSKNIQYF. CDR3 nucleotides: TGTGCCAGCAGCGGCGGGAGTTTGAGCAAAAACATTCAGTACTTC. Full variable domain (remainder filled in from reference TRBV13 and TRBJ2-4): AAGVIQSPRHLIKEKRETATLKCYPIPRHDTVYWYQQGPGQDPQFLISFYEKMQSDKGSIPDRFSAQQFSDYHSELNMSSLELGDSALYFCASSGGSLSKNIQYFGAGTRLSVL.

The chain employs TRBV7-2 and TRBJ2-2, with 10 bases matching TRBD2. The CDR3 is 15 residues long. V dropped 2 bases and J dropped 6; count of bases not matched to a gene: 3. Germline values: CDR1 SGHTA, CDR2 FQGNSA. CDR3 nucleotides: TGTGCCAGCAGCTTAAAGCGGGGGGGCGCCGGGGAGCTGTTTTTT. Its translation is CASSLKRGGAGELFF.

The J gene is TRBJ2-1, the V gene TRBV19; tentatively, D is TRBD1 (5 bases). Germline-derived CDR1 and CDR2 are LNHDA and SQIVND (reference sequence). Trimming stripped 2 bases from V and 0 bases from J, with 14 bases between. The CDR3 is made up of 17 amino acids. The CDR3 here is CASSISQGYGSYNEQFF. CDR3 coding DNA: TGTGCCAGTAGTATATCCCAGGGCTACGGCTCCTACAATGAGCAGTTCTTC.

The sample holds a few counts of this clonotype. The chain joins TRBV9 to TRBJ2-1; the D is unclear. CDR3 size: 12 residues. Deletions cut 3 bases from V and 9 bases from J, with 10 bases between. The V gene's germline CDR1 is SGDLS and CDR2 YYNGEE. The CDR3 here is CASSASDTEQFF. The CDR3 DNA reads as TGTGCCAGCAGCGCATCTGACACTGAGCAGTTCTTC. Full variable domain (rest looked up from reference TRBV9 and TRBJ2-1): DSGVTQTPKHLITATGQRVTLRCSPRSGDLSVYWYQQSLDQGLQFLIQYYNGEERAKGNILERFSAQQFPDLHSELNLSSLELGDSALYFCASSASDTEQFFGPGTRLTVL.

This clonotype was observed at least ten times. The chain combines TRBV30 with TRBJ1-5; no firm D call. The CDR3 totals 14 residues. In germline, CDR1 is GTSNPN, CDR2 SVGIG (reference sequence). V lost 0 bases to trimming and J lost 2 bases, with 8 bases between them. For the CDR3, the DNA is TGTGCCTGGAGTGTGCATGCGGGCAATCAGCCCCAGCATTTT. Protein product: CAWSVHAGNQPQHF.

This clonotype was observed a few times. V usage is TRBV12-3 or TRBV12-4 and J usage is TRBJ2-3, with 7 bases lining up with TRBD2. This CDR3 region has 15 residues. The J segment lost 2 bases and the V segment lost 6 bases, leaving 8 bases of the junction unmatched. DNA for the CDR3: TGTGCCAGCAGGGCGGGGGACGATTACACAGATACGCAGTATTTT. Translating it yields CASRAGDDYTDTQYF.

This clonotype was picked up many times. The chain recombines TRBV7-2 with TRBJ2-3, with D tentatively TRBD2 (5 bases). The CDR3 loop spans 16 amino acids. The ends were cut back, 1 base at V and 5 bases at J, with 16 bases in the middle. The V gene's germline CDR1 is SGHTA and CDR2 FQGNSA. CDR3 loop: CASSLEVSAGGDTQYF. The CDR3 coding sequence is TGTGCCAGCAGCTTAGAAGTCTCGGCGGGCGGAGATACGCAGTATTTT.

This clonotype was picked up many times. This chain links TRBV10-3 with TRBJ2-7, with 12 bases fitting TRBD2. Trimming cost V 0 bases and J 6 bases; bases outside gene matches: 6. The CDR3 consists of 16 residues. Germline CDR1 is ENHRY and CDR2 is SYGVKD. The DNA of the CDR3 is TGTGCCATCAGTGAGTCCGGGCTAGCGGGAGGGCCCGAGCAGTACTTC. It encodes CAISESGLAGGPEQYF.